The TCR beta chain described here comes from a study of vaccination and CD4 T cells after COVID-19. With 5 bases removed from V and 1 base from J, the gap between germline ends came to 7 bases. The CDR3 totals 13 residues. Germline CDR1 and CDR2: LNHDA and SQIVND (reference sequence). Treatment denoted: approximately nine-day PBMC culture with coronavirus spike peptide pools or control peptides (ViraFEST assay). This clonotype was counted between two and nine times. Antigen specificity is unknown. Study-level findings and limits: Within the convalescent patients, spike mono-reactivity was found in 304 of 307 vaccine-specific clones. This study had few convalescent patients and no early post-infection samples.

Cultured CD4+ T-cell DNA underwent Oncomine TCR Beta short-read sequencing. MiXCR, applied by TCRdb to the PCR reads, yields one record per CDR3 protein. The repertoire includes around 15,000 distinct CDR3 sequences, about three quarters of them detected once, and 4.6% sits in the top ten. This TCR came from a human donor who had recovered from COVID-19. V usage is TRBV19 and J usage is TRBJ2-3, with D hard to call. Material: CD4+ T cells from blood, cultured in vitro. The CDR3: CASSSAGTDTQYF. The CDR3 DNA is TGTGCCAGTAGTTCCGCAGGCACAGATACGCAGTATTTT.